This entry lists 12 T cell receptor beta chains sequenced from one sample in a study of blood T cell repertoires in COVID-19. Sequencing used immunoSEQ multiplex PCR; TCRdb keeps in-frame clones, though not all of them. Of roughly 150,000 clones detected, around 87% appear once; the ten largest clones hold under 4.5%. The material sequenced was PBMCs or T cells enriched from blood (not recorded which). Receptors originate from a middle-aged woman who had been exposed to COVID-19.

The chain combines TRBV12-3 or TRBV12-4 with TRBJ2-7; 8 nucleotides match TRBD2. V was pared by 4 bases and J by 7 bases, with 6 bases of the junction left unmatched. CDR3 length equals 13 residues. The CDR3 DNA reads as TGTGCCAGCAGTTCCGCGGGAGGACGGGAGCAGTACTTC. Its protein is CASSSAGGREQYF.

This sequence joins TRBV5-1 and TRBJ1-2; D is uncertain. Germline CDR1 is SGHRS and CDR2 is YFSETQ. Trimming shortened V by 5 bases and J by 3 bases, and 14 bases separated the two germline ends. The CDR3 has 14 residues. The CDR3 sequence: CASREGLGDYGYTF. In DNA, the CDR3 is TGCGCCAGCAGGGAGGGATTAGGTGACTATGGCTACACCTTC. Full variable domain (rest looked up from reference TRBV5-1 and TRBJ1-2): KAGVTQTPRYLIKTRGQQVTLSCSPISGHRSVSWYQQTPGQGLQFLFEYFSETQRNKGNFPGRFSGRQFSNSRSEMNVSTLELGDSALYLCASREGLGDYGYTFGSGTRLTVV.

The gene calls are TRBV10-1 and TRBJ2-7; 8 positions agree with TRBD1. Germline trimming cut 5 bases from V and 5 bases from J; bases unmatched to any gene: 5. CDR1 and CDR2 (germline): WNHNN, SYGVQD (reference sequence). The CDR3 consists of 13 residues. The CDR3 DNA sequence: TGCGCCAGCAGTACAGGGGGTAACCACGAGCAGTACTTC. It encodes CASSTGGNHEQYF.

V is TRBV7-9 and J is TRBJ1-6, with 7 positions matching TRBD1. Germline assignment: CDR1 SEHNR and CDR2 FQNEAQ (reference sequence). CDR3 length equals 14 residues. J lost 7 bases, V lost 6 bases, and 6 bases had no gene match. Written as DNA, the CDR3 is TGTGCCAGCAGTTTCGACAGGGACAATTCACCCCTCCACTTT. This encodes CASSFDRDNSPLHF. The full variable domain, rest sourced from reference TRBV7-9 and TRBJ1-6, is DTGVSQNPRHKITKRGQNVTFRCDPISEHNRLYWYRQTLGQGPEFLTYFQNEAQLEKSRLLSDRFSAERPKGSFSTLEIQRTEQGDSAMYLCASSFDRDNSPLHFGNGTRLTVT.

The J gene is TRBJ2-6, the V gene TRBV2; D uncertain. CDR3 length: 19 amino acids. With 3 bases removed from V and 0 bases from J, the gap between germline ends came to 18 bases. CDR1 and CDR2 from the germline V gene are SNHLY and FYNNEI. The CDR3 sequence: CASSDRSPTTSSGANVLTF. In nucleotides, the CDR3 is TGTGCCAGCAGTGACAGGTCCCCTACCACGAGCTCTGGGGCCAACGTCCTGACTTTC.

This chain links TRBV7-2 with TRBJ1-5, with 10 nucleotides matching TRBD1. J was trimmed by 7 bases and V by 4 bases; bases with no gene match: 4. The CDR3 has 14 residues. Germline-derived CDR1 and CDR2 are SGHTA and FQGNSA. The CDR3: CASSSGTGVQPQHF. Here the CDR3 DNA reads TGTGCCAGCAGCTCTGGGACAGGGGTACAGCCCCAGCATTTT.

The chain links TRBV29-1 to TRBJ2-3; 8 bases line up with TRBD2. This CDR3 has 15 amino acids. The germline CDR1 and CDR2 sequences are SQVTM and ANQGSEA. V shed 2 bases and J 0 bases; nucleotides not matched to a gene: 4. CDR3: CSVEPPSGSTDTQYF. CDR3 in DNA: TGCAGCGTTGAACCCCCTAGCGGGAGCACAGATACGCAGTATTTT.

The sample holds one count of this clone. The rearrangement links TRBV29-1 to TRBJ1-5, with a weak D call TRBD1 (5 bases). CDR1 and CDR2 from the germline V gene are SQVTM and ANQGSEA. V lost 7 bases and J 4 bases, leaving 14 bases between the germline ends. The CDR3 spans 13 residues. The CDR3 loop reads CSAISGGNQPQHF. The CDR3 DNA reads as TGCAGCGCAATCAGCGGGGGGAATCAGCCCCAGCATTTT.

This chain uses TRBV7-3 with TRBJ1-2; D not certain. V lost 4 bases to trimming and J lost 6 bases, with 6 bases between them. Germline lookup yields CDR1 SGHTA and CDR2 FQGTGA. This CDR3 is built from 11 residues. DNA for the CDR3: TGTGCCAGCAGCTGGAGGCATGGCTACACCTTC. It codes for CASSWRHGYTF.

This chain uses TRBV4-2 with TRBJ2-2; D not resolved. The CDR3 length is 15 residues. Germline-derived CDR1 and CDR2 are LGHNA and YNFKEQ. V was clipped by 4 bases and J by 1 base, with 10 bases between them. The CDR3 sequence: CASSPFAGNTGELFF. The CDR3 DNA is TGTGCCAGCAGCCCCTTTGCAGGGAACACCGGGGAGCTGTTTTTT.

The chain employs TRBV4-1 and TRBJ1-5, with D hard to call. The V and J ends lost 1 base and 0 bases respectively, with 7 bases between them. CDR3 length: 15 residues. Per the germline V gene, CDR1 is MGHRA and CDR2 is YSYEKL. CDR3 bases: TGCGCCAGCAGCCAAGGGGAGGGTAGCAATCAGCCCCAGCATTTT. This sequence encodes CASSQGEGSNQPQHF.

CDR3 loop: CASSLVGATNTEAFF. The CDR3 DNA follows: TGCGCCAGCAGCTTGGTTGGGGCCACGAACACTGAAGCTTTCTTT. The chain joins TRBV5-1 to TRBJ1-1; tentative D call: TRBD1 (5 bases). Trimming took off 0 bases at V and 1 base at J, with 10 bases between the two ends. Per germline, CDR1 SGHRS and CDR2 YFSETQ. CDR3 length equals 15 residues. The whole variable domain, remainder taken from reference TRBV5-1 and TRBJ1-1, is KAGVTQTPRYLIKTRGQQVTLSCSPISGHRSVSWYQQTPGQGLQFLFEYFSETQRNKGNFPGRFSGRQFSNSRSEMNVSTLELGDSALYLCASSLVGATNTEAFFGQGTRLTVV.